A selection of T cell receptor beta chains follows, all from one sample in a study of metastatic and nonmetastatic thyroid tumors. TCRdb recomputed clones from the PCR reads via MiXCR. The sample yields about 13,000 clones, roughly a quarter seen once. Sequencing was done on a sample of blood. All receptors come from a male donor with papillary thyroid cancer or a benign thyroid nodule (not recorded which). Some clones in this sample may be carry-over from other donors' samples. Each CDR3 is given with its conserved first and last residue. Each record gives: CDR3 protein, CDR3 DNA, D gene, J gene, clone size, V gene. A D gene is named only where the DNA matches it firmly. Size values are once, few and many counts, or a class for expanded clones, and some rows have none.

CDR3 protein: CASSDTPGTTDTQYF
CDR3 DNA: TGTGCCAGCAGTGATACCCCGGGGACGACAGATACGCAGTATTTT
D gene: -
J gene: TRBJ2-3
clone size: -
V gene: TRBV6-4

CDR3 protein: CASKRGRGTEAFF
CDR3 DNA: TGTGCCAGCAAGAGGGGGCGAGGCACTGAAGCTTTCTTT
D gene: TRBD1
J gene: TRBJ1-1
clone size: -
V gene: TRBV6-1

CDR3 protein: CASSSPDTQYF
CDR3 DNA: TGTGCCAGCAGCTCACCAGATACGCAGTATTTT
D gene: -
J gene: TRBJ2-3
clone size: many
V gene: TRBV27

CDR3 protein: CASSPAKEGSHGYTF
CDR3 DNA: TGTGCCAGCAGCCCCGCAAAAGAAGGGTCCCATGGCTACACCTTC
D gene: -
J gene: TRBJ1-2
clone size: -
V gene: TRBV7-8

CDR3 protein: CAISELRDTIYF
CDR3 DNA: TGTGCCATCAGTGAATTAAGGGACACCATATATTTT
D gene: -
J gene: TRBJ1-3
clone size: many
V gene: TRBV10-3

CDR3 protein: CASSIFPGQGGEKLFF
CDR3 DNA: TGTGCCAGTAGTATTTTCCCGGGACAGGGTGGCGAAAAACTGTTTTTT
D gene: TRBD1
J gene: TRBJ1-4
clone size: many
V gene: TRBV19

CDR3 protein: CAWSHGVEGGYTF
CDR3 DNA: TGTGCCTGGAGTCACGGGGTTGAAGGTGGCTACACCTTC
D gene: -
J gene: TRBJ1-2
clone size: -
V gene: TRBV30

CDR3 protein: CASNSGRMAGEQYF
CDR3 DNA: TGTGCCAGCAACTCGGGCCGTATGGCTGGCGAGCAGTACTTC
D gene: -
J gene: TRBJ2-7
clone size: -
V gene: TRBV12-3/TRBV12-4

CDR3 protein: CASSLYGSRETQYF
CDR3 DNA: TGTGCCAGCAGCTTATACGGGAGCCGGGAGACCCAGTACTTC
D gene: -
J gene: TRBJ2-5
clone size: many
V gene: TRBV7-2

CDR3 protein: CASSYSFMRGGSYEQYF
CDR3 DNA: TGTGCCAGCAGTTACTCTTTTATGAGGGGAGGGTCCTACGAGCAGTACTTC
D gene: TRBD2
J gene: TRBJ2-7
clone size: -
V gene: TRBV6-2/TRBV6-3

CDR3 protein: CASLRGGSTDTQYF
CDR3 DNA: TGCGCCAGCCTGCGGGGGGGGAGCACAGATACGCAGTATTTT
D gene: TRBD2
J gene: TRBJ2-3
clone size: -
V gene: TRBV5-1

CDR3 protein: CSVGHEIGEKLFF
CDR3 DNA: TGCAGCGTCGGACATGAGATCGGCGAAAAACTGTTTTTT
D gene: -
J gene: TRBJ1-4
clone size: many
V gene: TRBV29-1

CDR3 protein: CASKSSYNEQFF
CDR3 DNA: TGTGCCAGCAAGAGCTCCTACAATGAGCAGTTCTTC
D gene: -
J gene: TRBJ2-1
clone size: -
V gene: TRBV28

CDR3 protein: CASSEGSGGAGPPLHF
CDR3 DNA: TGTGCCAGCAGCGAGGGTTCAGGGGGCGCGGGTCCACCCCTCCACTTT
D gene: TRBD1
J gene: TRBJ1-6
clone size: few
V gene: TRBV9

CDR3 protein: CASSTSGRATYEQYF
CDR3 DNA: TGTGCCAGCAGCACTAGCGGGAGGGCCACCTACGAGCAGTACTTC
D gene: TRBD2
J gene: TRBJ2-7
clone size: -
V gene: TRBV7-9

CDR3 protein: CAWTIGYNSPLHF
CDR3 DNA: TGTGCCTGGACCATTGGGTATAATTCACCCCTCCACTTT
D gene: -
J gene: TRBJ1-6
clone size: medium-sized
V gene: TRBV30

CDR3 protein: CASSLDRGRTEAFF
CDR3 DNA: TGTGCCAGCAGCTTAGACAGGGGGCGGACTGAAGCTTTCTTT
D gene: TRBD1
J gene: TRBJ1-1
clone size: -
V gene: TRBV11-2

CDR3 protein: CASSLSANTGELFF
CDR3 DNA: TGTGCCAGCAGTTTATCGGCGAACACCGGGGAGCTGTTTTTT
D gene: -
J gene: TRBJ2-2
clone size: -
V gene: TRBV12-3/TRBV12-4

CDR3 protein: CASRRNTNQPQHF
CDR3 DNA: TGTGCCAGCAGGAGGAACACGAATCAGCCCCAGCATTTT
D gene: -
J gene: TRBJ1-5
clone size: many
V gene: TRBV28

CDR3 protein: CASSVPGGEQYF
CDR3 DNA: TGTGCCAGCAGTGTCCCGGGGGGCGAGCAGTACTTC
D gene: TRBD2
J gene: TRBJ2-7
clone size: many
V gene: TRBV6-1

CDR3 protein: CASSSGDSSPQHF
CDR3 DNA: TGTGCCAGCAGTTCCGGGGACTCTTCGCCCCAGCATTTT
D gene: -
J gene: TRBJ1-5
clone size: -
V gene: TRBV6-1

CDR3 protein: CASTLRSSYNSPLHF
CDR3 DNA: TGTGCCAGCACCCTCAGGAGCTCCTATAATTCACCCCTCCACTTT
D gene: -
J gene: TRBJ1-6
clone size: medium-sized
V gene: TRBV12-3/TRBV12-4

CDR3 protein: CASSELEVYNEQFF
CDR3 DNA: TGTGCCAGCAGTGAGTTAGAGGTCTACAATGAGCAGTTCTTC
D gene: -
J gene: TRBJ2-1
clone size: -
V gene: TRBV6-1

CDR3 protein: CASSTRIRAGQGYGYTF
CDR3 DNA: TGTGCCAGCAGTACGCGTATCAGGGCAGGGCAGGGCTATGGCTACACCTTC
D gene: -
J gene: TRBJ1-2
clone size: few
V gene: TRBV6-1

CDR3 protein: CASSIDRAGQPQHF
CDR3 DNA: TGTGCCAGCAGCATTGACAGGGCAGGTCAGCCCCAGCATTTT
D gene: TRBD1
J gene: TRBJ1-5
clone size: many
V gene: TRBV6-1

CDR3 protein: CASSLFPGLSSYNEQFF
CDR3 DNA: TGTGCCAGCAGCTTGTTCCCGGGGCTGAGCTCCTACAATGAGCAGTTCTTC
D gene: -
J gene: TRBJ2-1
clone size: many
V gene: TRBV5-6

CDR3 protein: CASSNVQGNSGNTIYF
CDR3 DNA: TGTGCCAGCAGTAACGTACAGGGCAACTCTGGAAACACCATATATTTT
D gene: -
J gene: TRBJ1-3
clone size: -
V gene: TRBV6-1

CDR3 protein: CSARAGPRAQPQHF
CDR3 DNA: TGCAGTGCTAGAGCCGGACCCAGGGCACAGCCCCAGCATTTT
D gene: -
J gene: TRBJ1-5
clone size: -
V gene: TRBV20-1

CDR3 protein: CANSYVPQGNYGYTF
CDR3 DNA: TGTGCCAACAGTTACGTGCCCCAGGGAAACTATGGCTACACCTTC
D gene: -
J gene: TRBJ1-2
clone size: few
V gene: TRBV6-2/TRBV6-3